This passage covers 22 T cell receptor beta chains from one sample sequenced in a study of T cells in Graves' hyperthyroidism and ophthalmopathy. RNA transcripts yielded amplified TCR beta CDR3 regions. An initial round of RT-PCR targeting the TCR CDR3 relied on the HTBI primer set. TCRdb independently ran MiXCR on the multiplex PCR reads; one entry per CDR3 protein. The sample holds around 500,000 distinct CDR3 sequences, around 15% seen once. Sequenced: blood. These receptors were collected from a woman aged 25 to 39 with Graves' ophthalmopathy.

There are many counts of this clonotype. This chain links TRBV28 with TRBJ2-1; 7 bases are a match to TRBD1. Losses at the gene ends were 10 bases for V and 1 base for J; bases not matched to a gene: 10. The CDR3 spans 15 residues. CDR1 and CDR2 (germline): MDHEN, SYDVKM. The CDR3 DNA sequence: TGTGCCACCGGCCGGGACAGCCTTTCCTACAATGAGCAGTTCTTC. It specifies CATGRDSLSYNEQFF.

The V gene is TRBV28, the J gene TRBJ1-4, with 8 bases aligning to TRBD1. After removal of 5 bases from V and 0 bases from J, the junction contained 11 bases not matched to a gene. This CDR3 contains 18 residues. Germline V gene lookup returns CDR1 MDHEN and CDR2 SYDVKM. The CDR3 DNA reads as TGTGCCAGCAGTGGCCCCGGGACAGGCCTTACAACTAATGAAAAACTGTTTTTT. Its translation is CASSGPGTGLTTNEKLFF. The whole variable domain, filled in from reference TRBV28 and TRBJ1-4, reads DVKVTQSSRYLVKRTGEKVFLECVQDMDHENMFWYRQDPGLGLRLIYFSYDVKMKEKGDIPEGYSVSREKKERFSLILESASTNQTSMYLCASSGPGTGLTTNEKLFFGSGTQLSVL.

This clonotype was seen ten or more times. The CDR3 is CSARVHLAGEGNEQFF. The CDR3, as DNA: TGCAGTGCTAGAGTTCACCTAGCGGGAGAAGGTAATGAGCAGTTCTTC. This chain uses TRBV20-1 with TRBJ2-1; 10 nucleotides align to TRBD2. Germline V gene lookup returns CDR1 DFQATT and CDR2 SNEGSKA (reference sequence). The CDR3 extends over 16 amino acids. V shed 1 base and J 7 bases; nucleotides not matched to a gene: 10.

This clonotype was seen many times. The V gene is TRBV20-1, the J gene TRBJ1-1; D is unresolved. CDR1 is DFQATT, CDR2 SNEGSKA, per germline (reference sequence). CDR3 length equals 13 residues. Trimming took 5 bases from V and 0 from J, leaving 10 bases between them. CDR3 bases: TGCAGTGCTCCTTACCCATTGAACACTGAAGCTTTCTTT. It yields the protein CSAPYPLNTEAFF.

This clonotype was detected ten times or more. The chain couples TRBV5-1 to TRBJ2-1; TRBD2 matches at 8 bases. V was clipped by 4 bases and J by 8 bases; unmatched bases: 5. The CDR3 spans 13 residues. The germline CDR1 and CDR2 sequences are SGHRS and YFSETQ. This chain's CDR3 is CASSPGRADEQFF. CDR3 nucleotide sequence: TGCGCCAGCAGCCCCGGGAGGGCAGATGAGCAGTTCTTC.

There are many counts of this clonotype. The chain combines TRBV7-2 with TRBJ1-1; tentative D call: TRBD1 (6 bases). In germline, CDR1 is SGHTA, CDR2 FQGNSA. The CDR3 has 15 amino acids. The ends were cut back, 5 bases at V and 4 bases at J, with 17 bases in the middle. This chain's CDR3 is CASSPAGARGTEAFF. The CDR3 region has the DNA TGTGCCAGCAGCCCCGCGGGGGCCAGGGGCACTGAAGCTTTCTTT.

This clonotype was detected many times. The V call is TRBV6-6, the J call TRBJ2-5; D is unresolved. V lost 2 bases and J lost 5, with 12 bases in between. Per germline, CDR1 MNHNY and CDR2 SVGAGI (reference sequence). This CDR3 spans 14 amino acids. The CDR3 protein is CASSYGLRTETQYF. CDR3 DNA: TGTGCCAGCAGTTACGGTCTGAGGACGGAGACCCAGTACTTC.

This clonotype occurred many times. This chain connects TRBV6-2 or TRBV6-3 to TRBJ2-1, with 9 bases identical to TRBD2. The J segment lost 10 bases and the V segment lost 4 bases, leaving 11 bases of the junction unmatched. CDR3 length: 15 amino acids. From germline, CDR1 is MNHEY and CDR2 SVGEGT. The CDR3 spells CASSFPLAGGFEQFF. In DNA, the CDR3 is TGTGCCAGCAGTTTCCCCCTCGCGGGAGGGTTCGAGCAGTTCTTC.

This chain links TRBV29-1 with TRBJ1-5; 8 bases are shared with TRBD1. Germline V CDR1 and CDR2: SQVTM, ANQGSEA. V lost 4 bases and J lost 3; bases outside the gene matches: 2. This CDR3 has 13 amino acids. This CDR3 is CSVGQGINQPQHF. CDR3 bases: TGCAGCGTTGGACAGGGGATCAATCAGCCCCAGCATTTT.

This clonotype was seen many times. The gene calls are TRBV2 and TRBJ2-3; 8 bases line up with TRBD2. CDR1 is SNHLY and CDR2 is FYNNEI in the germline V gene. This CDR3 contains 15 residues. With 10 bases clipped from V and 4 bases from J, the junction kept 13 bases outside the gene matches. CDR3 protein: CATNDGRAGADTQYF. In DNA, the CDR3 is TGTGCCACCAATGACGGGAGGGCCGGTGCAGATACGCAGTATTTT.

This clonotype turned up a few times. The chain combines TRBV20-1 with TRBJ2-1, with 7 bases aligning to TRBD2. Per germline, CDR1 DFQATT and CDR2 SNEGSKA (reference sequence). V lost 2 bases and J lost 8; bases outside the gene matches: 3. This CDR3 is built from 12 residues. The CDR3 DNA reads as TGCAGTGCTAGACGGACTAGGGATGAGCAGTTCTTC. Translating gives CSARRTRDEQFF.

CDR3 bases: TGTGCCAGCAGTCGGTCCCTCAAAGGGGATAAGCAGTTCTTC. It codes for CASSRSLKGDKQFF. The chain recombines TRBV27 with TRBJ2-1; a weak D match, TRBD1 (5 bases). Trimming removed 5 bases from V and 11 bases from J, with 19 bases in between. The CDR3 is 14 amino acids. The V gene's germline CDR1 is MNHEY and CDR2 SMNVEV (reference sequence).

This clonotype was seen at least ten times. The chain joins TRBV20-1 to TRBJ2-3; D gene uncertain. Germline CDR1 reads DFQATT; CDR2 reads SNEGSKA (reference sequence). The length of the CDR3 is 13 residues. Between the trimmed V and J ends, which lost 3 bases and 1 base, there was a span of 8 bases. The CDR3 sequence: CSASFGGTDTQYF. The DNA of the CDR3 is TGCAGTGCTAGCTTCGGTGGCACAGATACGCAGTATTTT.

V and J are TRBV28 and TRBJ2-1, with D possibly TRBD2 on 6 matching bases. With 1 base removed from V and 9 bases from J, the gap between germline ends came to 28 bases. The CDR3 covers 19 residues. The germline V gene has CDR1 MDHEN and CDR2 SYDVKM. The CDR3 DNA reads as TGTGCCAGCAGTTTATATGTCGTCGCGGTTAGAGCGGGTTCGTCTGAGCAGTTCTTC. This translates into CASSLYVVAVRAGSSEQFF.

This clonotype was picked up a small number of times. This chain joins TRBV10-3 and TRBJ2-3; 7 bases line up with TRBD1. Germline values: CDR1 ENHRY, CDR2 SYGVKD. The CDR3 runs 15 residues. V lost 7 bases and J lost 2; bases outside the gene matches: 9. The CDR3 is CAITAGTEITDTQYF. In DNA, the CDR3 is TGTGCCATCACCGCCGGGACAGAGATCACAGATACGCAGTATTTT.

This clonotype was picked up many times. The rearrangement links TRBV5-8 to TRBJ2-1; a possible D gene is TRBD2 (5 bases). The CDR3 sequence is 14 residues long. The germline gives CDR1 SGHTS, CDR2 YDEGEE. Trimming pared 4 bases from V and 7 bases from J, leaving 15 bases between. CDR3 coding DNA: TGTGCCAGCAGCCCCTTGGTCGGGAAGAATGAGCAGTTCTTC. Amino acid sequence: CASSPLVGKNEQFF.

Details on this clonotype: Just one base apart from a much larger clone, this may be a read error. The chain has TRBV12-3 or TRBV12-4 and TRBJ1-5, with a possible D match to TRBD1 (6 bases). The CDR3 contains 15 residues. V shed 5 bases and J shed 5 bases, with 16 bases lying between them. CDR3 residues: CASSVQGWSDQPQHF. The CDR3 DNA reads TGTGCCAGCAGTGTACAGGGTTGGAGCGATCAGCCCCAGCATTTT.

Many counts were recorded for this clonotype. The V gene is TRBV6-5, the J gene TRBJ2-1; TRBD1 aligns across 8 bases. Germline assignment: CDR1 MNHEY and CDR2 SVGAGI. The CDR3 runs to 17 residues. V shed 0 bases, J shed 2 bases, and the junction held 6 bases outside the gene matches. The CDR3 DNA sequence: TGTGCCAGCAGTTACTCGTGGGACAGGTGGACCTACAATGAGCAGTTCTTC. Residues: CASSYSWDRWTYNEQFF.

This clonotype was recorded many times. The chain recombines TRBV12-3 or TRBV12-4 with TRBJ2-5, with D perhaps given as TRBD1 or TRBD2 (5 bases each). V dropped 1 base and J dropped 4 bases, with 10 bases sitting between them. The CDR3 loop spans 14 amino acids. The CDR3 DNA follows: TGTGCCAGCAGTTTAGGGTTGAGGGGAGAGACCCAGTACTTC. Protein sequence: CASSLGLRGETQYF.

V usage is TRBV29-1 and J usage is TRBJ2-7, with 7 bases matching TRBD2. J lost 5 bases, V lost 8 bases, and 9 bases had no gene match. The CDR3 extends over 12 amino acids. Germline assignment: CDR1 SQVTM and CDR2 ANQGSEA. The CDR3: CSCGGSGDEQYF. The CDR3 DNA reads TGCAGCTGTGGCGGGAGTGGCGACGAGCAGTACTTC.

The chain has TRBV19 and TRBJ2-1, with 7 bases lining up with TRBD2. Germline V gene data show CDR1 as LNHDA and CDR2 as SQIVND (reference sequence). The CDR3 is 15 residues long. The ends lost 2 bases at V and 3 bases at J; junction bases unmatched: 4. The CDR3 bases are TGTGCCAGTAGTATACTAGCGGACCACTACAATGAGCAGTTCTTC. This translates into CASSILADHYNEQFF.

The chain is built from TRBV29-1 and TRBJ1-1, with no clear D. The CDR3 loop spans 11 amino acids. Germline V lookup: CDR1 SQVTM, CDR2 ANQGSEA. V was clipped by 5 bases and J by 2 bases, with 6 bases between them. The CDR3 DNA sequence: TGCAGCGTTCCAGCTAACACTGAAGCTTTCTTT. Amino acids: CSVPANTEAFF.